This TCR beta chain originates from a study of T cells in Graves' hyperthyroidism and ophthalmopathy. Across the whole study: Prior to any treatment, at the point of initial diagnosis, peripheral blood was collected. General study points: Prediction of ophthalmopathy progression came a median approximately 7 months pre-onset.

TCR beta CDR3 sequences were amplified from RNA transcripts. First-round RT-PCR of the TCR CDR3 relied on the HTBI primer set. MiXCR, run by TCRdb on the multiplex PCR reads, gives a single entry per CDR3 protein. Of some 200,000 distinct CDR3 sequences in the sample, less than 20% were seen once. Uncontrolled infection, other autoimmune disease, pregnancy or lactation excluded patients. This clonotype was counted at least ten times. As yet, its antigen is unknown. The CDR3 runs to 11 residues. CDR1 is MNHNS and CDR2 is SASEGT in the germline V gene. V gave up 8 bases and J gave up 4 bases, with 6 bases separating them.

The receptor was isolated from a woman aged 50 to 65 with Graves' hyperthyroidism. The chain couples TRBV6-1 to TRBJ2-1; possibly TRBD2 for D (6 bases). Sequenced material: blood. The CDR3 here is CASAGYNEQFF. The DNA for the CDR3 is TGTGCCAGCGCGGGGTACAATGAGCAGTTCTTC.